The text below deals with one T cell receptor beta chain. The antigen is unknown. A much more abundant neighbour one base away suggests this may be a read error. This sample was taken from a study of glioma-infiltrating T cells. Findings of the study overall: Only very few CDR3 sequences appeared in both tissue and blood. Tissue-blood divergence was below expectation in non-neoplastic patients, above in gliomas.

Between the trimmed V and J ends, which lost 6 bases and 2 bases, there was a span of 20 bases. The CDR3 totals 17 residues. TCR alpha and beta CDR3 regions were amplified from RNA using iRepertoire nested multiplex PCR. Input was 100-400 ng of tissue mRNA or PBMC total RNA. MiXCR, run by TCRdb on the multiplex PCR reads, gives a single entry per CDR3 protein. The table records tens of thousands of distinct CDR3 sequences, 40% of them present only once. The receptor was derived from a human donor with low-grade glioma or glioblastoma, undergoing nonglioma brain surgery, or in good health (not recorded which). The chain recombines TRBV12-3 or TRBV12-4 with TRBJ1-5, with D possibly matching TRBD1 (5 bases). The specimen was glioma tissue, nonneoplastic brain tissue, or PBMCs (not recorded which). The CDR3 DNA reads TGTGCCAGCAGCCTGGGGGGGAGGGTTCCTGGCAATCAGCCCCAGCATTTT. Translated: CASSLGGRVPGNQPQHF.